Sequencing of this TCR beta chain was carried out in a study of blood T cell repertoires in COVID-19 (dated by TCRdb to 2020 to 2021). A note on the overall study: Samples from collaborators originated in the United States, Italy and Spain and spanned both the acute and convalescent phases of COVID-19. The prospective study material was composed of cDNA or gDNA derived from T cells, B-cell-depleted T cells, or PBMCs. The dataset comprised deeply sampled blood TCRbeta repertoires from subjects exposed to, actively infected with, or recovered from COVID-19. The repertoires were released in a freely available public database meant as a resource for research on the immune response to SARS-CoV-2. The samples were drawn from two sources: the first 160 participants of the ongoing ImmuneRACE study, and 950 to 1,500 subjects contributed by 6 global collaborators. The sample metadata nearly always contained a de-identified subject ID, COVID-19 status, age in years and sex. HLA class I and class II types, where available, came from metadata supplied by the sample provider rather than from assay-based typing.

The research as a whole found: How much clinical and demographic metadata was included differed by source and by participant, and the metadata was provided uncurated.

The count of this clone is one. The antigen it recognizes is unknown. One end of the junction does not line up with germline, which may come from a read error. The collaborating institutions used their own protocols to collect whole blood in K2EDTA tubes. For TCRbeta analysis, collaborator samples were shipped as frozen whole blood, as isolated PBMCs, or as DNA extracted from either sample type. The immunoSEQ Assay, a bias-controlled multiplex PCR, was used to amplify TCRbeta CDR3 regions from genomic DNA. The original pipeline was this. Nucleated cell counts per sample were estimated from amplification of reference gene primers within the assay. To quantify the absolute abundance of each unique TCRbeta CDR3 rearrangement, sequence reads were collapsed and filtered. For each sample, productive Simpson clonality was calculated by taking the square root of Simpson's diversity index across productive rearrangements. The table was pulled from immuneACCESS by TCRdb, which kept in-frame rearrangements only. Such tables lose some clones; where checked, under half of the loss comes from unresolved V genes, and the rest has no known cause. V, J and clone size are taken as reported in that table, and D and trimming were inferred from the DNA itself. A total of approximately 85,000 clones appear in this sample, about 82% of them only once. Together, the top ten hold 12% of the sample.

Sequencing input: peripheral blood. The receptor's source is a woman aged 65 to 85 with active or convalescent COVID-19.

The CDR3 region: CASSQAGAGELFF. The nucleotide sequence reads TGTGCTAGCAGCCAGGCGGGGGCCGGGGAGCTGTTTTTT. The rearranged segments are TRBV7-7 and TRBJ2-2; 7 of the junction bases match TRBD2. The CDR3 numbers 13 residues from cysteine through phenylalanine. The DNA shown is the 39-base CDR3, in frame from base 1. The germline V gene (reference sequence) supplies CDR1 SSHAT and CDR2 FNYEAQ.